The source of this T cell receptor beta chain is a study of patients and donors after allogeneic stem cell transplantation. A single record per CDR3 protein comes from TCRdb applying MiXCR to the RT-PCR reads. The table includes about a million distinct CDR3 sequences, around 17% detected once. Sequencing used blood, either unsorted or a sorted T cell fraction (not recorded which). This TCR was sampled from a human donor who was either an allogeneic HSCT recipient or a stem cell or donor lymphocyte infusion donor (not recorded which). It is not recorded whose cells these are; they may come from a transplant donor.

The CDR3 loop is CASSLVTGGSAGELFF. CDR3 nucleotides: TGCGCCAGCAGCTTGGTGACAGGGGGATCTGCCGGGGAGCTGTTTTTT. This chain joins TRBV5-1 and TRBJ2-2; 9 nucleotides agree with TRBD1. CDR3 length: 16 amino acids. After removal of 0 bases from V and 6 bases from J, the junction contained 6 bases not matched to a gene. In germline, CDR1 is SGHRS, CDR2 YFSETQ. The variable domain in full, with the rest retrieved from reference TRBV5-1 and TRBJ2-2, is KAGVTQTPRYLIKTRGQQVTLSCSPISGHRSVSWYQQTPGQGLQFLFEYFSETQRNKGNFPGRFSGRQFSNSRSEMNVSTLELGDSALYLCASSLVTGGSAGELFFGEGSRLTVL.